The clone carrying this T cell receptor beta chain has just one count. Method: immunoSEQ multiplex PCR; TCRdb's copy keeps in-frame clones and lacks some. The table records several thousand clones, 69% of them present only once. The sample is drawn from a study of coeliac disease. V was pared by 3 bases and J by 3 bases, with 10 bases of the junction left unmatched. This CDR3 is 16 amino acids long. Germline lookup yields CDR1 MDHEN and CDR2 SYDVKM. This chain links TRBV28 with TRBJ1-2; TRBD1 aligns across 7 bases. Sequenced: intraepithelial lymphocytes from the gut. The sequence was obtained from a young man with celiac disease. The CDR3 DNA reads TGTGCCAGCAGTTTTCATCAGACAGGGTCCGACTATGGCTACACCTTC. As protein: CASSFHQTGSDYGYTF.